The 16 T cell receptor beta chains reported below all come from one sample, sequenced in a study of blood T cell repertoires in COVID-19. Here immunoSEQ multiplex PCR was the method, and the copy in TCRdb shows in-frame clones only, minus some. This table has around 460,000 clones, approximately 90% appearing once. The source material was peripheral blood. The receptors were gathered from a man aged 18 to 35 with COVID-19, enrolled during active disease.

This clone was seen a handful of times. The chain combines TRBV6-5 with TRBJ1-6, with D possibly TRBD1 on 6 matching bases. There are 13 residues in the CDR3. CDR1 and CDR2 (germline): MNHEY, SVGAGI. Trimming pared 11 bases from V and 5 bases from J, leaving 13 bases between. The CDR3 coding sequence is TGTGCCGGCCGGGACACAAATAATTCACCCCTCCACTTT. Protein: CAGRDTNNSPLHF.

The CDR3 sequence is CSVEDLGQTQYF. As DNA, the CDR3 is TGCAGCGTTGAAGATCTCGGACAAACGCAGTATTTT. V gene TRBV29-1 combines with J gene TRBJ2-3, with a tentative D call TRBD1 (5 bases). Germline V gene data show CDR1 as SQVTM and CDR2 as ANQGSEA. With 0 bases removed from V and 9 bases from J, the gap between germline ends came to 10 bases. The CDR3 length is 12 residues.

This clone showed up just once. This chain uses TRBV5-1 with TRBJ2-7; 9 nucleotides line up with TRBD1. The CDR3 is 15 residues long. Germline V gives CDR1 SGHRS, CDR2 YFSETQ. V shed 4 bases and J 2 bases; nucleotides not matched to a gene: 7. CDR3 coding DNA: TGCGCCAGCAGCGAAGGGACAGGGAACACCTACGAGCAGTACTTC. Amino acid sequence: CASSEGTGNTYEQYF.

The gene calls are TRBV25-1 and TRBJ2-7; TRBD2 agrees at 7 bases. This CDR3 contains 15 residues. From germline, CDR1 is MGHDK and CDR2 SYGVNS. The V segment lost 7 bases and the J segment 5 bases; nucleotides outside the gene matches: 14. The CDR3 is CASNLAENDLDEQYF. DNA for the CDR3: TGTGCCAGCAATCTAGCGGAAAACGACCTGGACGAGCAGTACTTC.

This chain links TRBV11-2 with TRBJ2-7; weak D call: TRBD2 (6 bases). V was clipped by 5 bases and J by 0 bases, with 14 bases between them. The CDR3 is 15 amino acids. The V gene's germline CDR1 is SGHAT and CDR2 FQNNGV. For the CDR3, the DNA is TGTGCCAGCAGCCGCGGGACTCTGAGCTCCTACGAGCAGTACTTC. Amino acid sequence: CASSRGTLSSYEQYF.

This chain's CDR3 is CASSSGSSYNEQFF. The CDR3 nucleotides read TGTGCCAGCAGTTCCGGGAGTTCCTACAATGAGCAGTTCTTC. The V call is TRBV6-5, the J call TRBJ2-1; D is perhaps TRBD2 (6 bases). This CDR3 is built from 14 residues. Trimming shortened V by 4 bases and J by 1 base, and 8 bases separated the two germline ends. The V gene's germline CDR1 is MNHEY and CDR2 SVGAGI.

This rearrangement joins TRBV24-1 to TRBJ2-1; a possible D gene is TRBD2 (6 bases). This CDR3 region has 15 residues. Trimming pared 4 bases from V and 6 bases from J, leaving 15 bases between. CDR1 KGHDR and CDR2 SFDVKD come from the germline V gene. The CDR3: CATSDGLLNRNEQFF. Here the CDR3 DNA reads TGTGCCACCAGTGACGGACTACTAAACCGCAATGAGCAGTTCTTC.

V gene TRBV6-5 combines with J gene TRBJ2-2; TRBD2 is a possible D gene (6 bases). Germline V gene data show CDR1 as MNHEY and CDR2 as SVGAGI. The V end lost 5 bases, the J end lost 7 bases, and 17 bases lay between the germline ends. CDR3 length: 15 residues. The CDR3: CASSPGDFLNGELFF. The CDR3, as DNA: TGTGCCAGCAGTCCTGGGGACTTTCTGAACGGGGAGCTGTTTTTT.

The chain joins TRBV11-2 to TRBJ1-5, with D uncertain. The V gene lost 2 bases and the J gene lost 4 bases, with 6 bases spanning the gap. The CDR3 has 13 amino acids. Germline CDR1 is SGHAT and CDR2 is FQNNGV. The CDR3 nucleotides read TGTGCCAGCAGCTTAACAGATAATCAGCCCCAGCATTTT. Its protein product is CASSLTDNQPQHF.

This sequence joins TRBV6-5 and TRBJ2-3; no definite D call. V was trimmed by 6 bases and J by 0 bases, leaving 7 bases between them. This CDR3 has 13 residues. The germline CDR1 and CDR2 sequences are MNHEY and SVGAGI. The CDR3 DNA sequence: TGTGCCAGCAGGTATCGGAGCACAGATACGCAGTATTTT. Its protein product is CASRYRSTDTQYF.

V gene TRBV16 combines with J gene TRBJ1-2; no clear D. Germline CDR1 is KGHSY and CDR2 is FQNENV. Trimming shortened V by 4 bases and J by 2 bases, and 11 bases separated the two germline ends. The length of the CDR3 is 14 residues. The DNA for the CDR3 is TGTGCCAGCAGCCTACCCCGGGAGAACTATGGCTACACCTTC. It encodes CASSLPRENYGYTF.

This rearrangement joins TRBV18 to TRBJ2-1; 11 nucleotides match TRBD2. Germline CDR1 and CDR2: KGHSH and LQKENI. V shed 6 bases and J 0 bases; nucleotides not matched to a gene: 10. This CDR3 is 18 amino acids long. The CDR3 region is CASSQLAGALFSYNEQFF. For the CDR3, the DNA is TGTGCCAGCTCTCAACTAGCGGGGGCCCTCTTCTCCTACAATGAGCAGTTCTTC.

This sequence joins TRBV6-1 and TRBJ2-2; 7 nucleotides match TRBD1. Germline lookup yields CDR1 MNHNS and CDR2 SASEGT. J gave up 2 bases and V 1 base, and 1 base lay outside the gene matches. The CDR3 runs 15 residues. The CDR3 reads CASSEDRGNTGELFF. In nucleotides, the CDR3 is TGTGCCAGCAGTGAAGACAGGGGAAACACCGGGGAGCTGTTTTTT.

The chain carries TRBV18 and TRBJ2-3; possibly TRBD1 for D (6 bases). V was shortened by 6 bases and J by 10 bases, with 23 bases between the two germline ends. In germline, CDR1 is KGHSH, CDR2 LQKENI. The CDR3 has 15 residues. CDR3 sequence reads: CASSEGHAATDAQYF. The CDR3 DNA follows: TGTGCCAGCTCCGAGGGACACGCCGCCACTGATGCGCAGTATTTT.

This clone was counted once. CDR3 coding DNA: TGTGCCAGCAGCCCCCTGGCGGCTAGCGGGGGGAATGAGCAGTTCTTC. This codes for CASSPLAASGGNEQFF. The gene calls are TRBV3-1 (or the pseudogene TRBV3-2) and TRBJ2-1; 11 bases line up with TRBD2. CDR1 is LGHDT and CDR2 is YNNKEL in the germline V gene (reference sequence). V trimming: 4 bases; J trimming: 7 bases; junction bases outside the gene matches: 9. The CDR3 runs 16 residues.

On this clone: Distinct nucleotide sequences in the sample also encode this CDR3. The rearrangement uses TRBV3-1 (or the pseudogene TRBV3-2) and TRBJ2-3; 8 bases fit TRBD2. Germline V gene data show CDR1 as LGHDT and CDR2 as YNNKEL (reference sequence). Losses at the gene ends were 4 bases for V and 6 bases for J; bases not matched to a gene: 3. The CDR3 runs to 13 residues. The CDR3 spells CASSPGLADTQYF. CDR3 sequence (DNA): TGTGCCAGCAGCCCCGGACTAGCTGATACGCAGTATTTT.